The T cell receptor beta chain under discussion was sequenced for a study of blood T cells in healthy people across ages (dated by TCRdb to the mid-2010s). A note on the overall study: Template switching captured roughly one uniquely barcoded TCR beta cDNA molecule per two T cells in model experiments. The study measured age-related changes in TCR beta repertoire diversity using deep sequencing normalized with unique cDNA molecular identifiers. The donors were divided into four age groups: young (average around 15 years), middle-aged (about 41), aged (under 70) and long-lived (roughly 82). To avoid experimental bias, donors of different ages were spread randomly across the sequencing lanes. For two donors (one aged 18 to 29 and one aged 80 or older), the study analyzed two additional independent replicas of 1 million unique cDNA reads from the same blood draw. Summary of the overall study and its limitations: Observed TCR beta diversity correlated strongly with the percentage of naive T cells measured by flow cytometry. Donor CMV infection status was unknown, potentially confounding age-related changes in expanded clonotypes. The long-lived group showed more naive CD4+ T cells, fewer expanded clones and increased TCR diversity than the aged group, suggesting age selection. Because profiling used bulk unsorted PBMCs, naive and antigen-experienced compartments could not be compared conclusively. As age increased, observed TCR beta diversity per million T cells dropped in a roughly linear way, and a significant reduction was already evident by age 40. Estimates of total diversity based on one million sequenced T cells were considered lower bounds and underestimates.

A remark on this clonotype: Its antigen is still unknown. The sample holds no much larger clone one base away, and base qualities are not on file.

For this chain, trimming is 6 bases at the V end and 6 bases at the J end, and the number of junction bases without a gene match is 13. The CDR3, from cysteine to phenylalanine, totals 14 residues. Left in the record is the CDR3 DNA by itself, 42 bases read in frame from the first base. Sequences DFQATT (CDR1) and SNEGSKA (CDR2) are obtained from the germline V gene (reference sequence). The donors were roughly 39 Caucasian individuals from Russia, aged about 6 to 100 years, who were systemically healthy. Each donor gave roughly 11 milliliters of peripheral blood, drawn into EDTA-treated Vacutainer tubes. Ficoll-Paque density-gradient centrifugation was used to isolate PBMCs, with at least 6 million per sample. Total RNA, at least 6 micrograms per sample, was extracted from PBMCs with Trizol reagent. For every donor, flow cytometry on a PBMC aliquot measured the percentage of naive CD45RAhigh/CD27high T cells.

The library was prepared using 5' RACE. Data came from an Illumina HiSeq 2500. A second PCR of about 6 to 11 cycles was run with a J-beta primer mix and a sample-barcoded 5' primer. Each TCR beta cDNA molecule received a unique molecular identifier from a template-switch 5' adaptor carrying 12 random nucleotides. Each sample yielded at least 2.5 million CDR3-containing paired-end reads. All of the RNA was converted into first-strand cDNA using the Mint cDNA synthesis kit, with a TRBC-specific oligonucleotide serving as the primer. Following uracil-DNA glycosylase treatment, all cDNA underwent a first 18-cycle PCR with the universal primers M1SS and BC2_uni_R. Processing in the source paper ran as follows. Normalization of each sample was performed by random selection of 1 million high-quality reads, each carrying a distinct molecular identifier. Instead of being binned into consensus sequences, reads that shared molecular identifiers were thrown out. MiTCR, with a Q25 quality threshold and the strictest error-elimination algorithm, was used for CDR3 identification, clonotype clustering and error correction. A nonparametric unseen species model using Euler transformation provided a lower-bound estimate of total TCR beta diversity. TCRdb trimmed the raw reads at Q25, called clones with MiXCR and kept productive beta chains. A single entry per CDR3 protein holds the most common genes and DNA from its merged rows. TCRdb, not the authors, supplied the V and J calls. The sample contains approximately 360,000 distinct CDR3 sequences, more than 45% of them found a single time. The top ten clonotypes cover about 54% of the sample.

The V and J segments used are TRBV20-1 and TRBJ2-7, with TRBD1 matching 8 junction bases. The clonotype comes from a man between 60 and 75 years old in good health. Sequenced sample: blood. The CDR3 here reads CSAEGQGASGEQYF. The sequenced DNA: TGCAGTGCCGAGGGGCAGGGGGCCTCGGGCGAGCAGTACTTC.